The clone carrying this TCR beta chain was observed a handful of times. CDR1 is MNHEY and CDR2 is SVGAGI in the germline V gene. V was trimmed by 6 bases and J by 9 bases, leaving 15 bases between them. The CDR3 loop spans 12 amino acids. For the second PCR, which ran for about 6 to 11 cycles, a sample-barcoded 5' primer and a J-beta primer mix were used. Each CDR3 protein gets one entry after TCRdb re-called the 5' RACE reads with MiXCR. The data show approximately 850,000 distinct CDR3 sequences, roughly 44% seen once. This sample was included in a study of blood T cells in healthy people across ages.

The receptor was isolated from a man between 60 and 70 years old in good health. Sequences were obtained from blood. V usage is TRBV6-5 and J usage is TRBJ2-7; D tentatively reads TRBD1 or TRBD2 (6 bases each). DNA of the CDR3: TGTGCCAGCAGCCGCGAGGGGGGCCTGCAGTACTTC. This codes for CASSREGGLQYF.